These 3 T cell receptor beta chains originate from one sample sequenced in a study of yellow fever vaccine responses in identical twins. From the RT-PCR reads, TCRdb called clonotypes with MiXCR, one entry per CDR3 protein. The data contain thousands of distinct CDR3 sequences, around 64% of them singletons. The source was T cells from blood (PBMCs), unsorted or a sorted subset (not recorded which), collected before or after yellow fever vaccination (not recorded which). These receptors were collected from a woman between 18 and 30 years old who received the yellow fever vaccine.

The table lists this clonotype with a count of one. The genes are TRBV3-1 and TRBJ2-5, with D maybe TRBD1 (5 bases). The V gene lost 3 bases and the J gene lost 4 bases, with 15 bases spanning the gap. This CDR3 has 15 residues. CDR1 LGHDT and CDR2 YNNKEL come from the germline V gene (reference sequence). CDR3 protein: CASSHEFRVGETQYF. The CDR3, as DNA: TGTGCCAGCAGCCATGAATTCAGGGTTGGAGAGACCCAGTACTTC.

The V call is TRBV20-1, the J call TRBJ2-7, with D tentatively TRBD1 (5 bases). The CDR3 totals 14 residues. Germline loops: CDR1 DFQATT, CDR2 SNEGSKA (reference sequence). V gave up 1 base and J gave up 0 bases, with 10 bases separating them. The CDR3: CSARGQGFSYEQYF. The DNA of the CDR3 is TGCAGTGCTAGAGGCCAGGGATTCTCCTACGAGCAGTACTTC.

V and J are TRBV20-1 and TRBJ2-1; D uncertain. Germline CDR1 reads DFQATT; CDR2 reads SNEGSKA (reference sequence). The V and J ends lost 0 bases and 0 bases respectively, with 9 bases between them. The CDR3 loop spans 15 amino acids. This CDR3 reads CSARDPFPSYNEQFF. CDR3 nucleotide sequence: TGCAGTGCTAGAGATCCCTTCCCCTCCTACAATGAGCAGTTCTTC.